This T cell receptor beta chain was found in a study of T cell clonotyping in hematopoietic cell transplantation. Study-wide findings and caveats: CD4 and CD8 repertoire contributions could not be separated without sorting.

Concerning this clone: The antigen is unknown.

The table came from immunoSEQ multiplex PCR; TCRdb's copy has only in-frame clones and leaves some out. The sample lists 70,000 or so clones, about 93% occurring once. The sample was peripheral blood mononuclear cells. The clonotype comes from a man in his fifties or sixties in good health. Some clones in this sample may be carry-over from other donors' samples.

The CDR3 region is CASSHPGGKNSPLHF. The CDR3 bases are TGCGCCAGCAGCCACCCGGGCGGGAAAAATTCACCCCTCCACTTT. V is TRBV5-1 and J is TRBJ1-6; D is uncertain. Between the trimmed V and J ends, which lost 4 bases and 7 bases, there was a span of 15 bases. Germline lookup yields CDR1 SGHRS and CDR2 YFSETQ. The CDR3 totals 15 residues. Using reference TRBV5-1 and TRBJ1-6 for the parts outside the CDR3, the full variable domain is KAGVTQTPRYLIKTRGQQVTLSCSPISGHRSVSWYQQTPGQGLQFLFEYFSETQRNKGNFPGRFSGRQFSNSRSEMNVSTLELGDSALYLCASSHPGGKNSPLHFGNGTRLTVT.